This entry is about one TCR beta chain. Its antigen is unknown. These data originate in a study of CD8 T cells in ankylosing spondylitis. Study-level points and caveats: Seemingly characteristic of ankylosing spondylitis blood was a TCR beta motif consisting of fewer than 10 highly homologous variants.

CDR3 size: 13 residues. The V gene lost 5 bases and the J gene lost 2 bases, with 10 bases spanning the gap. CDR1 and CDR2 from the germline V gene are SEHNR and FQNEAQ (reference sequence). It was by quantitative 5'-RACE with molecular barcodes that TCR beta libraries were made. TCRdb reanalysed the 5' RACE reads using MiXCR and keeps one entry per CDR3 protein. The sample lists under 850,000 distinct CDR3 sequences, around 17% occurring once. This clonotype originated in a male donor with ankylosing spondylitis. The chain uses TRBV7-9 and TRBJ2-7; D is unclear. The sample was blood, either unsorted or a sorted T cell fraction (not recorded which). The CDR3 region has the DNA TGTGCCAGCAGCGGCGGCACCCCCTACGAGCAGTACTTC. Translated: CASSGGTPYEQYF.